The rows below give T cell receptor beta chains drawn from one sample of a study of CD8 T cells in Susac syndrome. TCRdb used MiXCR to reprocess the immunoSEQ multiplex PCR reads, holding one entry per CDR3 protein. In the table there are more than 120,000 distinct CDR3 sequences, approximately 93% of which are singletons. The specimen sequenced was CD4+ T cells from PBMCs. Receptor source: a human donor in good health. Both conserved end residues are part of each CDR3. The D gene is left open where the match is weak. Rows give clone size only sometimes, using once, few, many, or a class for an expanded clone.

.	TRBV6-5	TRBD1	TRBJ2-5	CASSSSLDRFQGETQYF	TGTGCCAGCAGTTCTTCCTTGGACAGGTTCCAGGGGGAGACCCAGTACTTC
.	TRBV7-8	.	TRBJ1-2	CASSLGMFYGYTF	TGTGCCAGCAGCTTAGGGATGTTCTATGGCTACACCTTC
.	TRBV9	.	TRBJ2-6	CASSGASGAGANVLTF	TGTGCCAGCAGCGGAGCCTCAGGGGCTGGGGCCAACGTCCTGACTTTC
.	TRBV3-1	.	TRBJ2-5	CASSQGTISQETQYF	TGTGCCAGCAGCCAAGGAACCATTTCCCAAGAGACCCAGTACTTC
.	TRBV12-3/TRBV12-4	.	TRBJ2-4	CASTQGPPNIQYF	TGTGCCAGCACCCAAGGGCCACCAAACATTCAGTACTTC
.	TRBV18	.	TRBJ1-2	CASSPPLSKGYYTF	TGTGCCAGCTCACCACCGTTATCTAAAGGGTACTACACCTTC
.	TRBV12-3/TRBV12-4	.	TRBJ2-7	CASSFDVNYEQYF	TGTGCCAGCAGTTTTGACGTCAACTACGAGCAGTACTTC
.	TRBV14	.	TRBJ1-1	CASSQVSWVNTEAFF	TGTGCCAGCAGCCAAGTTAGTTGGGTGAACACTGAAGCTTTCTTT
.	TRBV7-2	TRBD2	TRBJ2-1	CASSFLAGVIYNEQFF	TGTGCCAGCAGCTTCCTAGCGGGAGTTATCTACAATGAGCAGTTCTTC
.	TRBV3-1	.	TRBJ2-7	CASSQRGVHDEQYF	TGTGCCAGCAGCCAAAGAGGGGTCCACGACGAGCAGTACTTC
.	TRBV29-1	TRBD2	TRBJ2-7	CSVGASGSAYEQYF	TGCAGCGTTGGGGCTAGCGGGAGCGCCTACGAGCAGTACTTC
.	TRBV28	.	TRBJ2-1	CASDGGAYNEQFF	TGTGCCAGCGACGGCGGTGCCTACAATGAGCAGTTCTTC
.	TRBV20-1	.	TRBJ1-1	CSAPLTRSWAEAFF	TGCAGTGCCCCCCTTACGCGGAGCTGGGCTGAAGCTTTCTTT
.	TRBV5-1	TRBD2	TRBJ2-7	CASSPVGTSGRYEQYF	TGCGCCAGCAGCCCCGTGGGGACTAGCGGGAGATACGAGCAGTACTTC
.	TRBV10-2	.	TRBJ1-5	CASKMNTGGNQPQHF	TGCGCCAGCAAGATGAACACGGGTGGCAATCAGCCCCAGCATTTT
.	TRBV2	.	TRBJ2-5	CASGLIRETQYF	TGTGCCAGTGGACTAATCCGAGAGACCCAGTACTTC
.	TRBV7-9	.	TRBJ2-1	CASSFRSGRGGNEQFF	TGTGCCAGCAGCTTCCGGTCGGGGAGGGGGGGCAATGAGCAGTTCTTC
.	TRBV29-1	.	TRBJ2-1	CSHRLGNEQFF	TGCAGCCATAGACTAGGCAATGAGCAGTTCTTC
.	TRBV20-1	.	TRBJ2-3	CSASPGTDTQYF	TGCAGTGCTTCCCCGGGCACAGATACGCAGTATTTT
.	TRBV3-1	TRBD2	TRBJ2-7	CASSGARASGSSYEQYF	TGTGCCAGCAGCGGAGCGAGGGCTAGCGGGAGCTCCTACGAGCAGTACTTC
.	TRBV5-1	.	TRBJ2-7	CASSSFGRVQQYF	TGCGCCAGCAGCTCCTTCGGAAGGGTACAGCAGTACTTC
.	TRBV10-3	.	TRBJ1-3	CAIFRDSGNTIYF	TGTGCCATCTTTCGGGACTCTGGAAACACCATATATTTT
.	TRBV18	.	TRBJ2-7	CASSPRIDEQYF	TGTGCCAGCTCCCCGCGGATAGACGAGCAGTACTTC
.	TRBV7-8	TRBD2	TRBJ2-1	CASTGAGEWNEQFF	TGTGCCAGCACCGGAGCGGGAGAATGGAATGAGCAGTTCTTC
.	TRBV11-2	.	TRBJ2-2	CASSLDWLTGELFF	TGTGCCAGCAGCTTAGATTGGCTCACCGGGGAGCTGTTTTTT
.	TRBV7-2	.	TRBJ2-5	CASSLVPQETQYF	TGTGCCAGCAGCTTAGTCCCTCAAGAGACCCAGTACTTC
.	TRBV7-4	.	TRBJ2-2	CASSYRNTGELFF	TGTGCCAGCAGTTACAGGAACACCGGGGAGCTGTTTTTT
once	TRBV9	.	TRBJ2-5	CASSAIGGGRETQYF	TGTGCCAGCAGCGCTATAGGGGGAGGGAGAGAGACCCAGTACTTC
.	TRBV4-2	TRBD1	TRBJ2-5	CASSQLPTGGSEKTQYF	TGTGCCAGCAGCCAACTCCCTACAGGGGGCTCTGAAAAGACCCAGTACTTC
.	TRBV5-4	.	TRBJ2-7	CASRLSGTVHEQYF	TGTGCCAGCAGACTCAGCGGGACAGTCCACGAGCAGTACTTC